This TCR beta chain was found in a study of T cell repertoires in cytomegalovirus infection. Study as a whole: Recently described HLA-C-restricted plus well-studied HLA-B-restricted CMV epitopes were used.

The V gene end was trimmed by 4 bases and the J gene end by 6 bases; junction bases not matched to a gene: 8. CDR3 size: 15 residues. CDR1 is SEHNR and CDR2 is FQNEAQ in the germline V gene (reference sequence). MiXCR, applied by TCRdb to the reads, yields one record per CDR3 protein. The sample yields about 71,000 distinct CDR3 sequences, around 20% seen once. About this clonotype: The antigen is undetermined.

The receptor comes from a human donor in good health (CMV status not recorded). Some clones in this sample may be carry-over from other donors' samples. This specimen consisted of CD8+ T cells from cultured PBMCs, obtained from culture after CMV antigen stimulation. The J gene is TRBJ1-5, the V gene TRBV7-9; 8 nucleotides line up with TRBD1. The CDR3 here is CASSSDRVRVQPQHF. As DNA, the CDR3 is TGTGCCAGCAGCTCGGACAGGGTAAGGGTTCAGCCCCAGCATTTT.